This TCR beta chain originates from a study of cytomegalovirus exposure and HLA in healthy donors. Study overall: Later analysis reported that the 95 to 150 validation repertoires shared the platform of the 650 to 700 first-cohort repertoires.

General study findings and limits: Altogether, 164 TCR beta chains were recorded as cytomegalovirus-associated.

Sequencing was performed with immunoSEQ multiplex PCR; in TCRdb, only in-frame clones are kept and a portion is missing. The data contain 250,000 to 400,000 clones, roughly 87% of them singletons. A remark on this clone: The antigen remains undetermined.

While the first cohort had some 700 subjects, the donors belonged to the separate validation cohort of roughly 130 subjects. V dropped 1 base and J dropped 6; count of bases not matched to a gene: 8. The CDR3 is 16 residues long. Germline V CDR1 and CDR2: MGHRA, YSYEKL. This chain joins TRBV4-1 and TRBJ2-1; 8 bases align to TRBD1. This clonotype was obtained from a young woman in good health and CMV-seropositive. The sequenced sample consisted of PBMCs. The CDR3 here is CASSQVLRTGINEQFF. CDR3 nucleotide sequence: TGCGCCAGCAGCCAAGTCTTGAGGACAGGGATCAATGAGCAGTTCTTC.